Below, 14 T cell receptor beta chains from the same sample are listed, as sequenced in a study of blood T cell repertoires in COVID-19 (dated by TCRdb to between 2020 and 2021). Library generation was performed with the immunoSEQ multiplex PCR assay. TCRdb limited this immuneACCESS table to in-frame rearrangements with V and J called. A share of clones is missing; checked studies link under half to unresolved V genes, and the rest is unexplained. The sample data list roughly 270,000 clones, and 85% of these were observed just once. The ten largest clones represent 2% to 3% of the sample. Sequencing was done on a sample of PBMCs or T cells enriched from blood (not recorded which). Every receptor here comes from a woman between 50 and 59 years old who had recovered from COVID-19.

On this clone: The same CDR3 also results from other DNA sequences found in this sample. CDR3 sequence (DNA): TGTGCCACCAGTGACTCTGACAGGGCCTATGGCTACACCTTC. Translating it yields CATSDSDRAYGYTF. The gene calls are TRBV24-1 and TRBJ1-2, with 7 bases fitting TRBD1. Germline V CDR1 and CDR2: KGHDR, SFDVKD. This CDR3 contains 14 residues. V dropped 4 bases and J dropped 4; count of bases not matched to a gene: 5.

This sequence joins TRBV30 and TRBJ1-4; 7 positions match TRBD1. Germline-derived CDR1 and CDR2 are GTSNPN and SVGIG (reference sequence). This CDR3 is built from 13 residues. Trimming took 1 base from V and 15 from J; bases not matched to a gene: 11. Here the CDR3 reads CAWSDLRQGILFF. CDR3 nucleotides: TGTGCCTGGAGTGACCTTCGACAGGGAATATTGTTTTTT.

The rearrangement links TRBV9 to TRBJ2-3, with D possibly matching TRBD2 (5 bases). CDR1 and CDR2 (germline): SGDLS, YYNGEE. Trimming stripped 6 bases from V and 1 base from J, with 9 bases between. The CDR3 covers 13 residues. This CDR3 reads CASNNGGTDTQYF. CDR3 DNA sequence: TGTGCCAGCAACAACGGGGGCACAGATACGCAGTATTTT.

The genes are TRBV7-3 and TRBJ2-6; TRBD2 agrees at 7 bases. Trimming took 5 bases from V and 2 from J; bases not matched to a gene: 15. CDR3 length: 19 residues. The germline V gene encodes CDR1 SGHTA and CDR2 FQGTGA. The CDR3 protein is CASSPRLGGGSTGANVLTF. CDR3 sequence (DNA): TGTGCCAGCAGCCCACGACTCGGCGGGGGTAGCACTGGGGCCAACGTCCTGACTTTC. The variable domain in full, with the rest retrieved from reference TRBV7-3 and TRBJ2-6, is GAGVSQTPSNKVTEKGKYVELRCDPISGHTALYWYRQSLGQGPEFLIYFQGTGAADDSGLPNDRFFAVRPEGSVSTLKIQRTERGDSAVYLCASSPRLGGGSTGANVLTFGAGSRLTVL.

This clone appeared a few times. The CDR3 sequence: CASSWGQNTEAFF. Here the CDR3 DNA reads TGTGCCAGCAGCTGGGGACAGAACACTGAAGCTTTCTTT. The rearrangement uses TRBV3-1 (or the pseudogene TRBV3-2) and TRBJ1-1; weak D call: TRBD1 (6 bases). This CDR3 spans 13 amino acids. V shed 5 bases and J shed 1 base, with 8 bases lying between them. Germline CDR1 LGHDT, CDR2 YNNKEL (reference sequence).

The rearrangement uses TRBV18 and TRBJ2-1, with 8 bases matching TRBD2. CDR1 KGHSH and CDR2 LQKENI come from the germline V gene. The length of the CDR3 is 15 residues. J lost 7 bases, V lost 3 bases, and 8 bases had no gene match. This CDR3 reads CASSPQRERRNEQFF. The CDR3 nucleotides are TGTGCCAGCTCACCCCAGCGGGAGAGGAGAAATGAGCAGTTCTTC. The whole variable domain, remainder taken from reference TRBV18 and TRBJ2-1, is NAGVMQNPRHLVRRRGQEARLRCSPMKGHSHVYWYRQLPEEGLKFMVYLQKENIIDESGMPKERFSAEFPKEGPSILRIQQVVRGDSAAYFCASSPQRERRNEQFFGPGTRLTVL.

This chain joins TRBV2 and TRBJ2-4; D uncertain. Germline V gives CDR1 SNHLY, CDR2 FYNNEI. This CDR3 is 16 amino acids long. Trimming stripped 2 bases from V and 1 base from J, with 12 bases between. The CDR3: CASSEQVAVAKNIQYF. The CDR3 DNA reads as TGTGCCAGCAGTGAACAGGTCGCAGTGGCCAAAAACATTCAGTACTTC.

This chain links TRBV2 with TRBJ1-1, with D hard to call. This CDR3 is 12 amino acids long. Trimming took 2 bases from V and 8 from J, leaving 9 bases between them. Germline V gene lookup returns CDR1 SNHLY and CDR2 FYNNEI. Here the CDR3 DNA reads TGTGCCAGCAGTGAACCAGGCATCGAAGCTTTCTTT. It specifies CASSEPGIEAFF.

The chain uses TRBV19 and TRBJ1-1; D gene ambiguous. The CDR3 is made up of 12 amino acids. Germline CDR1 reads LNHDA; CDR2 reads SQIVND (reference sequence). With 5 bases removed from V and 2 bases from J, the gap between germline ends came to 6 bases. CDR3 in amino acids: CASSLSNTEAFF. The CDR3 coding sequence is TGTGCCAGTAGTCTTTCTAACACTGAAGCTTTCTTT.

This sequence joins TRBV19 and TRBJ2-7, with 7 bases matching TRBD2. The CDR3 is 14 residues long. Germline-derived CDR1 and CDR2 are LNHDA and SQIVND (reference sequence). After removal of 6 bases from V and 1 base from J, the junction contained 6 bases not matched to a gene. The CDR3 region has the DNA TGTGCCAGTAGAGACGGGGGGAGTTCCTACGAGCAGTACTTC. This translates into CASRDGGSSYEQYF.

This chain links TRBV5-1 with TRBJ1-2; 7 nucleotides agree with TRBD1. The CDR3 is made up of 12 amino acids. Germline values: CDR1 SGHRS, CDR2 YFSETQ. V was clipped by 4 bases and J by 6 bases; unmatched bases: 3. The CDR3 protein is CASSGTGDGYTF. The DNA of the CDR3 is TGCGCCAGCAGCGGCACAGGGGATGGCTACACCTTC.

The chain recombines TRBV7-7 with TRBJ2-2; D may be TRBD2 (5 bases). The CDR3 totals 15 residues. Trimming cost V 1 base and J 5 bases, with 11 bases left between them. CDR1 and CDR2 (germline): SSHAT, FNYEAQ (reference sequence). The CDR3 sequence: CASSLVARGTGELFF. The CDR3 DNA reads as TGTGCCAGCAGCTTAGTGGCTAGAGGGACCGGGGAGCTGTTTTTT.

The V gene is TRBV9, the J gene TRBJ1-5; 11 positions agree with TRBD1. CDR3 length equals 14 residues. Trimming cost V 2 bases and J 6 bases; bases outside gene matches: 1. The germline CDR1 and CDR2 sequences are SGDLS and YYNGEE. The CDR3 protein is CASSVGTGGQPQHF. As DNA, the CDR3 is TGTGCCAGCAGCGTGGGGACAGGGGGTCAGCCCCAGCATTTT. Combining the CDR3 with reference TRBV9 and TRBJ1-5 gives the whole variable domain DSGVTQTPKHLITATGQRVTLRCSPRSGDLSVYWYQQSLDQGLQFLIQYYNGEERAKGNILERFSAQQFPDLHSELNLSSLELGDSALYFCASSVGTGGQPQHFGDGTRLSIL.

The chain links TRBV5-6 to TRBJ1-3; a possible D gene is TRBD1 (5 bases). The CDR3 runs to 14 residues. V dropped 4 bases and J dropped 2 bases, with 10 bases sitting between them. Germline V gene data show CDR1 as SGHDT and CDR2 as YYEEEE. This CDR3 reads CASSPRAAGNTIYF. CDR3 DNA sequence: TGTGCCAGCAGCCCCAGGGCCGCTGGAAACACCATATATTTT.